One and the same sample provided the 27 T cell receptor beta chains below, sequenced in a study of T-cell memory formation after mild COVID-19. TCRdb reprocessed the 5' RACE reads via MiXCR and lists one record per CDR3 protein. The sample has about 600,000 distinct CDR3 sequences, less than 25% seen once. Sequencing was done on a sample of PBMCs or a T cell subset sorted from them (not recorded which). These receptors came from an adult woman who had mild COVID-19 (a few samples of this study predate the infection). Cell type and time point are not known.

This clonotype was observed a handful of times. The chain combines TRBV5-4 with TRBJ1-6, with 7 bases that match TRBD1. After removal of 4 bases from V and 9 bases from J, the junction contained 22 bases not matched to a gene. The CDR3 loop spans 19 amino acids. Germline values: CDR1 SGHNT, CDR2 YYREEE (reference sequence). The DNA of the CDR3 is TGTGCCAGCAGCCCAGAGCCGACAGGGAAGTTCCGGAGTTCTTCACCCCTCCACTTT. It yields the protein CASSPEPTGKFRSSSPLHF.

This clonotype was seen only a few times. The rearrangement uses TRBV12-3 or TRBV12-4 and TRBJ2-7; 7 bases align to TRBD1. V lost 2 bases, J lost 0 bases, and 4 bases stayed unmatched. CDR3 length: 15 amino acids. Here the CDR3 reads CASSLTGTVSYEQYF. In nucleotides, the CDR3 is TGTGCCAGCAGTTTAACTGGGACAGTCTCCTACGAGCAGTACTTC.

The table lists this clonotype with a few counts. The rearrangement links TRBV12-3 or TRBV12-4 to TRBJ2-3; 10 bases agree with TRBD1. There are 15 residues in the CDR3. Trimming at V came to 7 bases and at J to 3 bases, leaving 7 bases not matched to a gene. CDR3 DNA: TGTGCCAGCACCACAGACAGGGGGCATACAGATACGCAGTATTTT. Protein sequence: CASTTDRGHTDTQYF.

V gene TRBV12-3 or TRBV12-4 combines with J gene TRBJ1-2, with D possibly matching TRBD1 (6 bases). The CDR3 runs 13 residues. V was pared by 5 bases and J by 7 bases, with 14 bases between. CDR3 bases: TGTGCCAGCAGTCCCGACAGGTTGGGTGGCTACACCTTC. This gives the protein CASSPDRLGGYTF.

This chain uses TRBV27 with TRBJ2-1; D is undetermined. The CDR3 extends over 15 amino acids. V was cut by 3 bases and J by 6 bases, with 15 bases left in between. The V gene's germline CDR1 is MNHEY and CDR2 SMNVEV (reference sequence). In DNA form, the CDR3 reads TGTGCCAGCAGTTTCACGACCACCCCCTCCAATGAGCAGTTCTTC. The encoded protein is CASSFTTTPSNEQFF.

This clonotype was observed at least ten times. The chain couples TRBV5-1 to TRBJ2-7; D gene unclear. Germline V gives CDR1 SGHRS, CDR2 YFSETQ. V was pared by 3 bases and J by 3 bases, with 16 bases between. The CDR3 spans 15 residues. DNA for the CDR3: TGCGCCAGCAGCTCGACCCCGTTTGGGCTCTACGAGCAGTACTTC. Its translation is CASSSTPFGLYEQYF.

This clonotype was recorded at least ten times. This rearrangement joins TRBV7-2 to TRBJ2-3; D may match TRBD1 or TRBD2 (5 bases each). This CDR3 comprises 17 residues. Trimming removed 1 base from V and 2 bases from J, with 16 bases in between. Germline assignment: CDR1 SGHTA and CDR2 FQGNSA. CDR3 coding DNA: TGTGCCAGCAGCTTAGGGGTGACGGGGCTAACCACAGATACGCAGTATTTT. Translated: CASSLGVTGLTTDTQYF.

This clonotype was observed a few times. V and J are TRBV30 and TRBJ2-7; 9 bases line up with TRBD1. CDR3 length: 13 residues. Germline V gene data show CDR1 as GTSNPN and CDR2 as SVGIG (reference sequence). Trimming cost V 5 bases and J 3 bases; bases outside gene matches: 5. CDR3 protein: CAWGPGQGYEQYF. CDR3 in DNA: TGTGCCTGGGGACCGGGACAGGGCTACGAGCAGTACTTC.

This clonotype occurred once. J is TRBJ1-1 and V is TRBV7-2, with D perhaps TRBD1 (6 bases). Trimming stripped 1 base from V and 4 bases from J, with 19 bases between. Germline CDR1 and CDR2: SGHTA and FQGNSA. The CDR3 consists of 17 residues. The CDR3 DNA reads TGTGCCAGCAGCTTAGGGCGGCGGGGGGCGTCTGGCACTGAAGCTTTCTTT. Protein sequence: CASSLGRRGASGTEAFF.

The CDR3 sequence: CATSPDRSGAQHF. The CDR3 coding sequence is TGTGCCACCAGTCCTGACCGCTCGGGGGCCCAGCATTTT. The chain recombines TRBV24-1 with TRBJ1-5; possible D gene TRBD1, 5 bases. Germline V CDR1 and CDR2: KGHDR, SFDVKD. This CDR3 is 13 amino acids long. V gave up 6 bases and J gave up 11 bases, with 16 bases separating them.

The CDR3 region is CASSSKEAFGDTQYF. Here the CDR3 DNA reads TGTGCCAGCAGTTCGAAGGAGGCCTTCGGGGATACGCAGTATTTT. The chain is built from TRBV6-1 and TRBJ2-3, with a tentative D call TRBD2 (5 bases). CDR3 size: 15 residues. The V and J ends lost 5 bases and 6 bases respectively, with 18 bases between them. Per the germline V gene, CDR1 is MNHNS and CDR2 is SASEGT.

This clonotype turned up a few times. The chain recombines TRBV5-1 with TRBJ1-2; D not certain. The CDR3 sequence is 13 residues long. Germline CDR1 and CDR2: SGHRS and YFSETQ. The V end lost 5 bases, the J end lost 0 bases, and 8 bases lay between the germline ends. CDR3 amino acids: CASRREPNYGYTF. The CDR3 DNA reads TGCGCCAGCAGAAGGGAACCTAACTATGGCTACACCTTC.

This chain connects TRBV5-1 to TRBJ1-5, with TRBD1 matching over 8 bases. This CDR3 has 15 residues. The germline V gene encodes CDR1 SGHRS and CDR2 YFSETQ. Germline trimming cut 4 bases from V and 0 bases from J; bases unmatched to any gene: 3. In DNA, the CDR3 is TGCGCCAGCAGCCCACAGGGGGATAGCAATCAGCCCCAGCATTTT. Translation: CASSPQGDSNQPQHF.

This rearrangement joins TRBV12-5 to TRBJ2-1; 9 positions match TRBD2. CDR3 size: 15 residues. J gave up 8 bases and V 0 bases, and 5 bases lay outside the gene matches. Germline lookup yields CDR1 LGHNT and CDR2 FRNRAP. The CDR3 coding sequence is TGTGCTAGTGGTTTGGTTCTTAGCGGGAGCGATGAGCAGTTCTTC. It yields the protein CASGLVLSGSDEQFF.

This clonotype was seen more than once but under ten times. This chain uses TRBV11-3 with TRBJ2-3; 7 bases line up with TRBD1. The CDR3 is 15 amino acids. Unmatched junction bases numbered 6, after V lost 3 bases and J lost 3 bases. Looked up from germline, CDR1 is SGHNT and CDR2 is YENEEA. In nucleotides, the CDR3 is TGTGCCAGCAGCTTTAGTGGGACAGTTACAGATACGCAGTATTTT. Amino acids: CASSFSGTVTDTQYF.

This clonotype was found a few times. A junction boundary mismatches the germline segment, possibly from a read error. CDR3 DNA: TGTGCTAGCAGCGCATCCCTGGCCAACGTCCTGACTTTC. Its protein is CASSASLANVLTF. The V call is TRBV7-7, the J call TRBJ2-6; no clear D. CDR1 is SSHAT and CDR2 is FNYEAQ in the germline V gene (reference sequence). The CDR3 totals 13 residues.

This chain connects TRBV30 to TRBJ2-7; TRBD1 matches at 10 bases. Germline CDR1 reads GTSNPN; CDR2 reads SVGIG (reference sequence). The CDR3 covers 16 residues. Trimming took 4 bases from V and 2 from J; bases not matched to a gene: 11. The CDR3 protein is CAWNGRDRGWTYEQYF. CDR3 nucleotides: TGTGCCTGGAATGGCCGGGACAGGGGATGGACCTACGAGCAGTACTTC. The full variable domain, its missing parts supplied by reference TRBV30 and TRBJ2-7, is SQTIHQWPATLVQPVGSPLSLECTVEGTSNPNLYWYRQAAGRGLQLLFYSVGIGQISSEVPQNLSASRPQDRQFILSSKKLLLSDSGFYLCAWNGRDRGWTYEQYFGPGTRLTVT.

The V call is TRBV24-1, the J call TRBJ1-2; D not certain. This CDR3 region has 13 residues. The V end lost 4 bases, the J end lost 6 bases, and 11 bases lay between the germline ends. The germline V gene encodes CDR1 KGHDR and CDR2 SFDVKD. The DNA for the CDR3 is TGTGCCACCAGTGACCCAAACAGAAATGGCTACACCTTC. The encoded protein is CATSDPNRNGYTF.

CDR3 bases: TGTGCCAGCAGCTTCGGCGAGTTCCATGAGCAGTTCTTC. As protein: CASSFGEFHEQFF. The V and J genes are TRBV5-6 and TRBJ2-1, with no clear D. The CDR3 consists of 13 residues. The germline CDR1 and CDR2 sequences are SGHDT and YYEEEE. V lost 2 bases and J 8 bases, leaving 11 bases between the germline ends.

J is TRBJ1-5 and V is TRBV7-6, with unresolved D. CDR1 is SGHVS and CDR2 is FNYEAQ in the germline V gene. CDR3 length: 15 residues. The V end was cut by 1 base, the J end by 3 bases, with 10 bases between. The CDR3: CASSLERGYNQPQHF. The CDR3 DNA reads as TGTGCCAGCAGCTTAGAGCGCGGGTACAATCAGCCCCAGCATTTT.

The chain uses TRBV15 and TRBJ1-2; no reliable D call. V was shortened by 2 bases and J by 4 bases, with 8 bases between the two germline ends. The CDR3 consists of 13 residues. CDR1 and CDR2 (germline): LNHNV, YYDKDF (reference sequence). CDR3 DNA sequence: TGTGCCACCAGCAGACACACCACCTATGGCTACACCTTC. Translated: CATSRHTTYGYTF. The full variable domain, rest sourced from reference TRBV15 and TRBJ1-2, is DAMVIQNPRYQVTQFGKPVTLSCSQTLNHNVMYWYQQKSSQAPKLLFHYYDKDFNNEADTPDNFQSRRPNTSFCFLDIRSPGLGDTAMYLCATSRHTTYGYTFGSGTRLTVV.

This sequence joins TRBV6-5 and TRBJ2-1, with D unresolved. Germline V gives CDR1 MNHEY, CDR2 SVGAGI. With 2 bases removed from V and 7 bases from J, the gap between germline ends came to 9 bases. This CDR3 has 13 amino acids. This chain's CDR3 is CASSYVSGNEQFF. The CDR3, as DNA: TGTGCCAGCAGTTACGTGTCGGGTAATGAGCAGTTCTTC.

The chain links TRBV7-8 to TRBJ2-3; TRBD2 is a possible D gene (6 bases). Trimming cost V 5 bases and J 2 bases, with 20 bases left between them. Germline V lookup: CDR1 SGHVS, CDR2 FQNEAQ. The CDR3 covers 17 residues. CDR3 sequence reads: CASSIAQRAGNTDTQYF. The CDR3 DNA reads TGTGCCAGCAGCATTGCCCAGAGGGCGGGGAACACAGATACGCAGTATTTT. The full variable domain, with the rest looked up from reference TRBV7-8 and TRBJ2-3, is GAGVSQSPRYKVAKRGQDVALRCDPISGHVSLFWYQQALGQGPEFLTYFQNEAQLDKSGLPSDRFFAERPEGSVSTLKIQRTQQEDSAVYLCASSIAQRAGNTDTQYFGPGTRLTVL.

The gene calls are TRBV29-1 and TRBJ2-3, with 10 bases that match TRBD1. Germline V gives CDR1 SQVTM, CDR2 ANQGSEA. The junction had 4 bases not matched to a gene; V was cut back by 6 bases and J by 1 base. This CDR3 is built from 14 residues. In nucleotides, the CDR3 is TGCAGCGTAGTGGACAGGGGGGGCACAGATACGCAGTATTTT. It is translated as CSVVDRGGTDTQYF.

This clonotype was recorded many times. This chain uses TRBV5-5 with TRBJ2-5, with 14 bases lining up with TRBD2. The V and J ends lost 4 bases and 4 bases, in that order; junction bases with no gene match: 21. Germline V gene data show CDR1 as SGHKS and CDR2 as YYEKEE (reference sequence). The CDR3 loop spans 21 amino acids. The CDR3 bases are TGTGCCAGCAGCGAAGGCAGCGGGACTAGCGGGAGTGCCCCCCGGGGAGAGACCCAGTACTTC. This gives the protein CASSEGSGTSGSAPRGETQYF.

This chain joins TRBV18 and TRBJ1-5; 7 positions match TRBD1. This CDR3 is built from 15 residues. Germline loops: CDR1 KGHSH, CDR2 LQKENI. V lost 5 bases and J lost 6; bases outside the gene matches: 10. CDR3 sequence reads: CASSSTGRSFQPQHF. In DNA form, the CDR3 reads TGTGCCAGCTCATCGACAGGGAGAAGTTTTCAGCCCCAGCATTTT.

This chain uses TRBV12-3 or TRBV12-4 with TRBJ2-2; no definite D call. The CDR3 runs 13 residues. With 7 bases removed from V and 0 bases from J, the gap between germline ends came to 6 bases. The CDR3 region has the DNA TGTGCCAGCAAAGGCACGAACACCGGGGAGCTGTTTTTT. It yields the protein CASKGTNTGELFF.